These T cell receptor beta chains were read from a single sample in a study of shared T cell receptors in the human thymus. This table comes from immunoSEQ multiplex PCR, and its TCRdb copy is limited to in-frame clones, with some not included. The top ten hold approximately 0.01% of the sample, which has some 700,000 clones, roughly 88% seen once. These data also formed part of another study, on human thymus T cells.

Sample: thymocytes. The receptors here all came from a girl less than two years old with a congenital heart defect. Both conserved end residues are part of each CDR3. A D gene is named only where the DNA matches it firmly. Expanded clones get a size class; other rows say once, few or many, or leave the size out.

D,V,size,J,CDR3,DNA
TRBD1,TRBV7-2,NA,TRBJ1-2,CASSLGRWTGDYGYTF,TGTGCCAGCAGCTTAGGGAGATGGACAGGAGACTATGGCTACACCTTC
TRBD1,TRBV28,NA,TRBJ1-5,CASSLLGQGAKGDQPQHF,TGTGCCAGCAGTTTATTGGGACAGGGGGCGAAGGGGGATCAGCCCCAGCATTTT
TRBD2,TRBV4-1,NA,TRBJ2-7,CASSQVLGGTNYEQYF,TGCGCCAGCAGCCAGGTCCTGGGGGGGACTAACTACGAGCAGTACTTC
NA,TRBV2,NA,TRBJ2-3,CASSAAGVTDTQYF,TGTGCCAGCAGTGCAGCAGGGGTGACAGATACGCAGTATTTT
TRBD1,TRBV14,NA,TRBJ1-1,CASSHSRGTVNTEAFF,TGTGCCAGCAGCCACTCTAGGGGGACAGTGAACACTGAAGCTTTCTTT
TRBD1,TRBV5-4,NA,TRBJ1-2,CASSLITAGTGSGYTF,TGTGCCAGCAGCTTGATTACTGCCGGGACAGGGAGTGGCTACACCTTC
NA,TRBV7-9,NA,TRBJ2-2,CASSSFSRNTGELFF,TGTGCCAGCAGCTCGTTCAGTCGGAACACCGGGGAGCTGTTTTTT
NA,TRBV29-1,NA,TRBJ1-1,CSVKGRNEAFF,TGCAGCGTAAAGGGGAGGAATGAAGCTTTCTTT
NA,TRBV4-1,NA,TRBJ2-7,CASSQGINSGDYEQYF,TGCGCCAGCAGCCAAGGCATTAATAGCGGCGATTACGAGCAGTACTTC
TRBD2,TRBV4-3,once,TRBJ2-2,CASSQSREGTGELFF,TGCGCCAGCAGCCAATCCCGGGAGGGGACCGGGGAGCTGTTTTTT
TRBD1,TRBV5-1,NA,TRBJ2-5,CASSTRQGGETQYF,TGCGCCAGCAGCACCAGACAGGGCGGGGAGACCCAGTACTTC
TRBD1,TRBV5-1,NA,TRBJ2-7,CASSFEGKGTDPYEQYF,TGCGCCAGCAGCTTTGAGGGAAAGGGGACAGATCCCTACGAGCAGTACTTC
TRBD1,TRBV28,NA,TRBJ2-1,CASSSRDRGFYNEQFF,TGTGCCAGCAGTTCCCGGGACAGGGGATTTTACAATGAGCAGTTCTTC
NA,TRBV5-8,NA,TRBJ1-2,CASSFLEGYTF,TGTGCCAGCAGCTTTTTGGAGGGCTACACCTTC
NA,TRBV29-1,NA,TRBJ1-2,CSVAPQGNYGYTF,TGCAGCGTGGCCCCACAGGGTAACTATGGCTACACCTTC
TRBD2,TRBV2,NA,TRBJ2-5,CASRTSGGAYGVETQYF,TGTGCCAGCAGAACTAGCGGGGGGGCCTACGGTGTGGAGACCCAGTACTTC
NA,TRBV19,NA,TRBJ1-5,CASSTGDHQPQHF,TGTGCCAGTAGTACAGGGGATCATCAGCCCCAGCATTTT
NA,TRBV2,once,TRBJ1-1,CASSEGIQGWDTEAFF,TGTGCCAGCAGTGAGGGGATACAGGGTTGGGACACTGAAGCTTTCTTT
TRBD1,TRBV27,NA,TRBJ2-7,CASSFHSTGTGDIYEQYF,TGTGCCAGCAGTTTCCACTCTACCGGGACAGGGGATATCTACGAGCAGTACTTC
NA,TRBV11-1,NA,TRBJ2-3,CASSPGLRPSQDTQYF,TGTGCCAGCAGCCCTGGTTTGCGGCCCTCTCAGGATACGCAGTATTTT
TRBD2,TRBV4-2,NA,TRBJ2-7,CASSQDWLAGGYEQYF,TGTGCCAGCAGCCAAGATTGGCTAGCGGGGGGCTACGAGCAGTACTTC
NA,TRBV5-5,few,TRBJ1-6,CASSSRGGSNNSPLHF,TGTGCCAGCAGCTCAAGGGGGGGATCCAATAATTCACCCCTCCACTTT
NA,TRBV7-2,NA,TRBJ1-1,CASSYRGGVNTEAFF,TGTGCCAGCAGCTACCGTGGGGGGGTGAACACTGAAGCTTTCTTT
TRBD1,TRBV4-1,NA,TRBJ1-6,CASSQNGTVPYNSPLHF,TGCGCCAGCAGCCAGAACGGGACAGTCCCTTATAATTCACCCCTCCACTTT
TRBD1,TRBV7-6,NA,TRBJ1-5,CASSSGGQPQHF,TGTGCCAGCAGCTCAGGGGGTCAGCCCCAGCATTTT
TRBD2,TRBV4-3,NA,TRBJ2-1,CASSQEGPVVAGGYNEQFF,TGCGCCAGCAGCCAAGAGGGTCCGGTAGTAGCGGGGGGGTACAATGAGCAGTTCTTC
TRBD1,TRBV28,NA,TRBJ2-3,CASSPLPRQGAVLDTQYF,TGTGCCAGCAGTCCCCTCCCCCGACAGGGGGCAGTTTTAGATACGCAGTATTTT
NA,TRBV2,few,TRBJ1-1,CASSADSMNTEAFF,TGTGCCAGCAGTGCTGACAGCATGAACACTGAAGCTTTCTTT
NA,TRBV12-5,NA,TRBJ1-2,CASGLVPSDSNYGYTF,TGTGCTAGTGGTTTGGTCCCCTCGGACAGTAACTATGGCTACACCTTC
NA,TRBV6-1,once,TRBJ2-1,CATLDSVEQFF,TGTGCCACCCTAGATTCGGTTGAGCAGTTCTTC
NA,TRBV5-6,NA,TRBJ2-7,CASSPLKRQGSQYF,TGTGCCAGCAGCCCCTTGAAGAGGCAGGGTTCGCAGTACTTC
NA,TRBV7-6,NA,TRBJ1-2,CASSSSALRTGELIHNYGYTF,TGTGCCAGCAGCTCCTCAGCGCTTAGAACGGGAGAACTTATACATAACTATGGCTACACCTTC
NA,TRBV29-1,NA,TRBJ1-2,CSAKGREGYGYTF,TGCAGCGCGAAGGGCCGGGAGGGATATGGCTACACCTTC
NA,TRBV10-3,NA,TRBJ2-7,CAITSGLNEQYF,TGTGCCATCACCTCAGGATTAAACGAGCAGTACTTC
TRBD2,TRBV28,NA,TRBJ2-1,CASATRSGGPYNEQFF,TGTGCCAGCGCCACCCGAAGCGGGGGACCCTACAATGAGCAGTTCTTC
NA,TRBV10-3,NA,TRBJ1-5,CAISPDRNSNQPQHF,TGTGCCATTTCTCCGGACAGAAATAGCAATCAGCCCCAGCATTTT
TRBD1,TRBV5-8,NA,TRBJ1-1,CASSFPRDRWNTEAFF,TGTGCCAGCAGCTTCCCTCGGGACAGATGGAACACTGAAGCTTTCTTT
NA,TRBV10-2,NA,TRBJ1-1,CASSRPLGTEAFF,TGCGCCAGCAGTCGTCCACTCGGGACAGAAGCTTTCTTT
TRBD1,TRBV6-1,once,TRBJ1-1,CATRDRGRTEAFF,TGTGCCACCCGGGACAGGGGAAGAACTGAAGCTTTCTTT
NA,TRBV29-1,NA,TRBJ2-1,CSVGPTPRAGAPDNEQFF,TGCAGCGTTGGACCCACCCCTAGGGCAGGGGCTCCAGACAATGAGCAGTTCTTC
TRBD2,TRBV29-1,NA,TRBJ2-5,CSVVGLAGGPDQETQYF,TGCAGCGTGGTCGGACTAGCGGGGGGGCCGGACCAAGAGACCCAGTACTTC
NA,TRBV7-9,NA,TRBJ1-2,CASSLDRLPGNYGYTF,TGTGCCAGCAGCTTAGACCGCCTTCCGGGGAACTATGGCTACACCTTC
NA,TRBV6-1,NA,TRBJ1-1,CASSEGLRNTEAFF,TGTGCCAGCAGTGAGGGACTTCGGAACACTGAAGCTTTCTTT
NA,TRBV29-1,NA,TRBJ1-5,CSVEGCDSFHSNQPQHF,TGCAGCGTTGAAGGGTGCGACAGTTTTCATAGCAATCAGCCCCAGCATTTT
NA,TRBV5-1,NA,TRBJ1-6,CASRAGNSPLHF,TGCGCCAGCAGAGCAGGAAATTCACCCCTCCACTTT
TRBD1,TRBV19,NA,TRBJ1-1,CASSRQGGDTEAFF,TGTGCCAGTAGCCGACAGGGGGGGGACACTGAAGCTTTCTTT
NA,TRBV14,NA,TRBJ1-4,CASSQGPRATPTNEKLFF,TGTGCCAGCAGCCAAGGTCCCAGGGCGACCCCCACTAATGAAAAACTGTTTTTT